This T cell receptor (beta chain) was recorded in a study of blood T cell repertoires in COVID-19. V lost 6 bases to trimming and J lost 2 bases; unmatched junction nucleotides: 1. This CDR3 region has 15 residues. The germline V gene has CDR1 SNHLY and CDR2 FYNNEI. Produced via immunoSEQ multiplex PCR; TCRdb's table is partial and in-frame only. The table lists some 300,000 clones, roughly 87% of them singletons. The receptor was isolated from a man younger than 35 with active or convalescent COVID-19. The rearrangement uses TRBV2 and TRBJ2-1, with TRBD2 matching over 13 bases. The sample consisted of peripheral blood. The CDR3 DNA is TGTGCCAGCAGGGGACTAGCGGGGCCCTACAATGAGCAGTTCTTC. This encodes CASRGLAGPYNEQFF.